A single sample gave rise to the 20 T cell receptor beta chains below, sequenced in a study of Ad26.COV2.S vaccination and SARS-CoV-2 variants. Treatment described: some 19 received Ad26.COV2.S at low or high dose, single or two shots; about 5 received placebo; per-sample allocation not given. Material that was analyzed had been drawn on day 63 after the first vaccine or placebo injection. Produced via immunoSEQ multiplex PCR; TCRdb's table is partial and in-frame only. The sample holds around 250,000 clones, 87% seen once. The material was peripheral blood, obtained in a trial of Ad26.COV2.S vaccine versus placebo. These receptors were obtained from a person aged 18-60 years who received the Ad26.COV2.S COVID-19 vaccine or a placebo.

This chain joins TRBV4-1 and TRBJ2-6; 11 bases match TRBD1. V was clipped by 4 bases and J by 0 bases; unmatched bases: 5. CDR1 MGHRA and CDR2 YSYEKL come from the germline V gene. CDR3 size: 18 residues. The CDR3, as DNA: TGCGCCAGCAGCCGGGGACAGGGGGACCTCTCTGGGGCCAACGTCCTGACTTTC. This sequence encodes CASSRGQGDLSGANVLTF.

V and J are TRBV5-4 and TRBJ2-7; possible D gene TRBD1, 6 bases. Germline values: CDR1 SGHNT, CDR2 YYREEE (reference sequence). V lost 4 bases and J lost 5, with 13 bases in between. The CDR3 covers 13 residues. The CDR3 here is CASSTGTFHEQYV. CDR3 nucleotide sequence: TGTGCCAGCAGCACTGGGACATTTCACGAGCAGTACGTC.

The chain combines TRBV6-2 or TRBV6-3 with TRBJ2-7, with 8 bases matching TRBD1. With V trimmed by 1 base and J by 1 base, 3 bases remained unmatched. The CDR3 loop spans 15 amino acids. Germline assignment: CDR1 MNHEY and CDR2 SVGEGT. The CDR3 spells CASSYWTGKSYEQYF. The CDR3 DNA reads as TGTGCCAGCAGTTACTGGACAGGGAAATCCTACGAGCAGTACTTC.

The chain is built from TRBV6-5 and TRBJ1-2; possibly TRBD1 for D (5 bases). With 5 bases removed from V and 3 bases from J, the gap between germline ends came to 13 bases. CDR3 size: 14 residues. CDR1 and CDR2 from the germline V gene are MNHEY and SVGAGI. In nucleotides, the CDR3 is TGTGCCAGCAGTCCCCAGGGAAACTACTATGGCTACACCTTC. It codes for CASSPQGNYYGYTF.

In nucleotides, the CDR3 is TGTGCCAGCTCACCACAGACCGGACAAGAGACCCAGTACTTC. Translated: CASSPQTGQETQYF. The V call is TRBV18, the J call TRBJ2-5; no reliable D call. V shed 1 base and J shed 2 bases, with 8 bases lying between them. Germline V gives CDR1 KGHSH, CDR2 LQKENI. The CDR3 consists of 14 residues.

The genes are TRBV19 and TRBJ1-4; D remains unclear. Trimming cost V 5 bases and J 3 bases, with 25 bases left between them. This CDR3 region has 19 residues. Per germline, CDR1 LNHDA and CDR2 SQIVND (reference sequence). The CDR3 bases are TGTGCCAGTAGTTTCCCGTTTGGCAGGACGAACCCCCCTAATGAAAAACTGTTTTTT. Translation gives CASSFPFGRTNPPNEKLFF.

The chain combines TRBV9 with TRBJ2-7, with D possibly matching TRBD1 (6 bases). The CDR3 covers 14 residues. Germline V CDR1 and CDR2: SGDLS, YYNGEE. With 2 bases removed from V and 5 bases from J, the gap between germline ends came to 14 bases. The CDR3 region is CASSVGHRGNEQYF. The CDR3 DNA sequence: TGTGCCAGCAGCGTGGGACACCGAGGGAACGAGCAGTACTTC.

The rearrangement uses TRBV11-2 and TRBJ2-3; D remains unclear. Per germline, CDR1 SGHAT and CDR2 FQNNGV. The CDR3 extends over 14 amino acids. The V end was cut by 4 bases, the J end by 4 bases, with 12 bases between. The CDR3 DNA is TGTGCCAGCAGCTCCGGAGTCTACGCAGATACGCAGTATTTT. This gives the protein CASSSGVYADTQYF.

The J gene is TRBJ2-5, the V gene TRBV29-1, with 7 bases that match TRBD2. Germline V gene lookup returns CDR1 SQVTM and CDR2 ANQGSEA. The CDR3 has 13 residues. V shed 4 bases and J 6 bases; nucleotides not matched to a gene: 8. This CDR3 reads CSVAPWEGKTQYF. The CDR3 DNA follows: TGCAGCGTTGCCCCGTGGGAGGGGAAGACCCAGTACTTC.

CDR3 nucleotides: TGTGCCATTCTCCCGGGACGGACCACCGGGGAGCTGTTTTTT. It specifies CAILPGRTTGELFF. The rearrangement joins TRBV6-5 to TRBJ2-2; the D gene could be TRBD1 or TRBD2 (5 bases each). The germline V gene has CDR1 MNHEY and CDR2 SVGAGI. The CDR3 spans 14 residues. Trimming removed 10 bases from V and 4 bases from J, with 16 bases in between.

The chain links TRBV2 to TRBJ2-7; D ambiguous. The CDR3 has 13 residues. Germline V lookup: CDR1 SNHLY, CDR2 FYNNEI. Trimming stripped 9 bases from V and 5 bases from J, with 17 bases between. The CDR3 is CARGSVGSHEQYF. The CDR3 bases are TGTGCCAGAGGGTCGGTAGGGTCTCACGAGCAGTACTTC. Looking up the rest from reference TRBV2 and TRBJ2-7 gives the full variable domain: EPEVTQTPSHQVTQMGQEVILRCVPISNHLYFYWYRQILGQKVEFLVSFYNNEISEKSEIFDDQFSVERPDGSNFTLKIRSTKLEDSAMYFCARGSVGSHEQYFGPGTRLTVT.

The V gene is TRBV3-1 (or the pseudogene TRBV3-2), the J gene TRBJ2-3; 12 positions agree with TRBD2. The V and J ends lost 4 bases and 4 bases, in that order; junction bases with no gene match: 6. CDR1 is LGHDT and CDR2 is YNNKEL in the germline V gene (reference sequence). The CDR3 has 16 residues. This chain's CDR3 is CASSPRTSGVADTQYF. In DNA, the CDR3 is TGTGCCAGCAGCCCCCGGACTAGCGGGGTTGCAGATACGCAGTATTTT.

V usage is TRBV5-6 and J usage is TRBJ2-3; 7 positions match TRBD2. The CDR3 length is 15 residues. The V segment lost 4 bases and the J segment 0 bases; nucleotides outside the gene matches: 5. CDR1 SGHDT and CDR2 YYEEEE come from the germline V gene. The CDR3: CASSQLGGSTDTQYF. CDR3 bases: TGTGCCAGCAGCCAGCTGGGGGGGAGCACAGATACGCAGTATTTT.

The chain links TRBV7-6 to TRBJ2-1; D uncertain. The V and J ends lost 0 bases and 7 bases respectively, with 13 bases between them. This CDR3 region has 15 residues. Germline V gene sequence: CDR1 SGHVS, CDR2 FNYEAQ. DNA for the CDR3: TGTGCCAGCAGCTTAGCAGCTTCACTGGGGAATGAGCAGTTCTTC. It encodes CASSLAASLGNEQFF.

This chain links TRBV7-9 with TRBJ2-3, with D perhaps being TRBD1 or TRBD2 (5 bases each). V was cut by 3 bases and J by 2 bases, with 15 bases left in between. CDR3 length: 16 residues. The germline CDR1 and CDR2 sequences are SEHNR and FQNEAQ (reference sequence). CDR3 loop: CASSFFKRGSTDTQYF. The CDR3 DNA reads TGTGCCAGCAGCTTCTTTAAGAGGGGTTCCACAGATACGCAGTATTTT.

Details on this clone: The junction and the germline gene differ at one end; a read error may be behind it. The chain couples TRBV7-7 to TRBJ1-4; a possible D gene is TRBD1 (6 bases). CDR3 length: 15 residues. Germline CDR1 is SSHAT and CDR2 is FNYEAQ (reference sequence). In nucleotides, the CDR3 is TGTGCTAGCAGCTTGGCAGGGGCATTAGGCGAAAAACTGTTTTTT. It translates to CASSLAGALGEKLFF.

J is TRBJ2-3 and V is TRBV6-2 or TRBV6-3, with TRBD2 matching 11 bases. J was trimmed by 5 bases and V by 5 bases; bases with no gene match: 12. CDR1 and CDR2 from the germline V gene are MNHEY and SVGEGT. There are 17 residues in the CDR3. CDR3 DNA sequence: TGTGCCAGCAGTCCACGGGTGGGTCTAGCGGGGGGAGATACGCAGTATTTT. Translation gives CASSPRVGLAGGDTQYF.

The chain uses TRBV11-1 and TRBJ2-5, with TRBD1 identical over 7 bases. Germline CDR1 reads SGHAT; CDR2 reads FQDESV (reference sequence). Unmatched junction bases numbered 7, after V lost 1 base and J lost 5 bases. This CDR3 has 15 residues. CDR3 coding DNA: TGTGCCAGCAGCTTAGTTGGGACAGCTTGGGAGACCCAGTACTTC. Encoded protein: CASSLVGTAWETQYF.

With regard to this clone: The junction does not match germline at one end; this may be a read error. The V and J genes are TRBV7-9 and TRBJ1-2; TRBD1 agrees at 7 bases. Germline-derived CDR1 and CDR2 are SEHNR and FQNEAQ (reference sequence). CDR3 length: 14 amino acids. The CDR3 DNA follows: TGTGCCAGCAGCCTAGCAGGGGGAGAATATGGCTACACCTTC. It specifies CASSLAGGEYGYTF.

This clone was seen only a few times. J is TRBJ2-2 and V is TRBV7-9; D is possibly TRBD1 or TRBD2 (5 bases each). The CDR3 is 15 amino acids. The V end was cut by 3 bases, the J end by 1 base, with 9 bases between. The germline V gene has CDR1 SEHNR and CDR2 FQNEAQ (reference sequence). CDR3: CASSFTGRNTGELFF. CDR3 DNA sequence: TGTGCCAGCAGCTTTACGGGACGGAACACCGGGGAGCTGTTTTTT.